Listed here are 7 T cell receptor beta chains from one sample, sequenced in a study of PD-1 blockade in mismatch repair-deficient tumors (dated by TCRdb to the late 2010s). Preparation of the library involved the immunoSEQ multiplex PCR assay. TCRdb limited this immuneACCESS table to in-frame rearrangements with V and J called. A share of clones is missing; checked studies link under half to unresolved V genes, and the rest is unexplained. In all, the sample holds 76,000 or so clones, and approximately 80% of those were seen once. Together, the top ten hold approximately 5% of the sample. Here the sequenced sample was peripheral blood, taken 44 weeks after starting pembrolizumab. The receptor source for this set is an adult with mismatch repair-deficient cancer.

V and J are TRBV2 and TRBJ2-2; D ambiguous. From germline, CDR1 is SNHLY and CDR2 FYNNEI. The CDR3 runs to 13 residues. The germline V and J ends were trimmed by 7 bases and 0 bases, with 6 bases remaining between them. The CDR3 nucleotides are TGTGCCAGCAACTACGCGAACACCGGGGAGCTGTTTTTT. Its translation is CASNYANTGELFF. Drawing the rest from reference TRBV2 and TRBJ2-2, the complete variable domain is EPEVTQTPSHQVTQMGQEVILRCVPISNHLYFYWYRQILGQKVEFLVSFYNNEISEKSEIFDDQFSVERPDGSNFTLKIRSTKLEDSAMYFCASNYANTGELFFGEGSRLTVL.

This chain joins TRBV5-5 and TRBJ2-3, with TRBD2 identical over 12 bases. The V gene's germline CDR1 is SGHKS and CDR2 YYEKEE (reference sequence). V dropped 0 bases and J dropped 4; count of bases not matched to a gene: 3. The CDR3 totals 16 residues. The CDR3 loop reads CASSLEGLAGSDTQYF. The CDR3 DNA follows: TGTGCCAGCAGCTTGGAGGGACTAGCGGGTTCAGATACGCAGTATTTT.

CDR3 residues: CASSLGRGSDTQYF. For the CDR3, the DNA is TGCGCCAGCAGCTTGGGACGTGGTTCCGATACGCAGTATTTT. The chain links TRBV5-1 to TRBJ2-3; no firm D call. Trimming shortened V by 0 bases and J by 6 bases, and 11 bases separated the two germline ends. The CDR3 is 14 residues long. The V gene's germline CDR1 is SGHRS and CDR2 YFSETQ.

This rearrangement joins TRBV5-6 to TRBJ2-7, with D uncertain. Germline V gene lookup returns CDR1 SGHDT and CDR2 YYEEEE. There are 15 residues in the CDR3. The V gene lost 0 bases and the J gene lost 5 bases, with 15 bases spanning the gap. CDR3 nucleotide sequence: TGTGCCAGCAGCTTGGCCGCTTTCTTCGGCGACGAGCAGTACTTC. Its translation is CASSLAAFFGDEQYF.

This clone was counted a single time. The rearrangement uses TRBV6-5 and TRBJ2-1; D remains ambiguous. Germline CDR1 MNHEY, CDR2 SVGAGI. The CDR3 is 13 residues long. Between the trimmed V and J ends, which lost 0 bases and 5 bases, there was a span of 5 bases. Here the CDR3 reads CASSYSRHNEQFF. CDR3 nucleotides: TGTGCCAGCAGTTACTCCAGACACAATGAGCAGTTCTTC.

V and J are TRBV13 and TRBJ2-7, with D perhaps TRBD2 (5 bases). V was cut by 4 bases and J by 2 bases, with 12 bases left in between. Per the germline V gene, CDR1 is PRHDT and CDR2 is FYEKMQ (reference sequence). The CDR3 spans 14 residues. The CDR3 spells CASSSPGITYEQYF. Here the CDR3 DNA reads TGTGCCAGCAGCTCACCGGGGATTACCTACGAGCAGTACTTC.

This chain connects TRBV7-9 to TRBJ1-3; tentative D call: TRBD1 (5 bases). Germline-derived CDR1 and CDR2 are SEHNR and FQNEAQ (reference sequence). Trimming stripped 5 bases from V and 3 bases from J, with 17 bases between. The CDR3 contains 16 residues. CDR3: CASSPSGRGSGNTIYF. DNA for the CDR3: TGTGCCAGCAGCCCTTCGGGACGCGGGAGTGGAAACACCATATATTTT.